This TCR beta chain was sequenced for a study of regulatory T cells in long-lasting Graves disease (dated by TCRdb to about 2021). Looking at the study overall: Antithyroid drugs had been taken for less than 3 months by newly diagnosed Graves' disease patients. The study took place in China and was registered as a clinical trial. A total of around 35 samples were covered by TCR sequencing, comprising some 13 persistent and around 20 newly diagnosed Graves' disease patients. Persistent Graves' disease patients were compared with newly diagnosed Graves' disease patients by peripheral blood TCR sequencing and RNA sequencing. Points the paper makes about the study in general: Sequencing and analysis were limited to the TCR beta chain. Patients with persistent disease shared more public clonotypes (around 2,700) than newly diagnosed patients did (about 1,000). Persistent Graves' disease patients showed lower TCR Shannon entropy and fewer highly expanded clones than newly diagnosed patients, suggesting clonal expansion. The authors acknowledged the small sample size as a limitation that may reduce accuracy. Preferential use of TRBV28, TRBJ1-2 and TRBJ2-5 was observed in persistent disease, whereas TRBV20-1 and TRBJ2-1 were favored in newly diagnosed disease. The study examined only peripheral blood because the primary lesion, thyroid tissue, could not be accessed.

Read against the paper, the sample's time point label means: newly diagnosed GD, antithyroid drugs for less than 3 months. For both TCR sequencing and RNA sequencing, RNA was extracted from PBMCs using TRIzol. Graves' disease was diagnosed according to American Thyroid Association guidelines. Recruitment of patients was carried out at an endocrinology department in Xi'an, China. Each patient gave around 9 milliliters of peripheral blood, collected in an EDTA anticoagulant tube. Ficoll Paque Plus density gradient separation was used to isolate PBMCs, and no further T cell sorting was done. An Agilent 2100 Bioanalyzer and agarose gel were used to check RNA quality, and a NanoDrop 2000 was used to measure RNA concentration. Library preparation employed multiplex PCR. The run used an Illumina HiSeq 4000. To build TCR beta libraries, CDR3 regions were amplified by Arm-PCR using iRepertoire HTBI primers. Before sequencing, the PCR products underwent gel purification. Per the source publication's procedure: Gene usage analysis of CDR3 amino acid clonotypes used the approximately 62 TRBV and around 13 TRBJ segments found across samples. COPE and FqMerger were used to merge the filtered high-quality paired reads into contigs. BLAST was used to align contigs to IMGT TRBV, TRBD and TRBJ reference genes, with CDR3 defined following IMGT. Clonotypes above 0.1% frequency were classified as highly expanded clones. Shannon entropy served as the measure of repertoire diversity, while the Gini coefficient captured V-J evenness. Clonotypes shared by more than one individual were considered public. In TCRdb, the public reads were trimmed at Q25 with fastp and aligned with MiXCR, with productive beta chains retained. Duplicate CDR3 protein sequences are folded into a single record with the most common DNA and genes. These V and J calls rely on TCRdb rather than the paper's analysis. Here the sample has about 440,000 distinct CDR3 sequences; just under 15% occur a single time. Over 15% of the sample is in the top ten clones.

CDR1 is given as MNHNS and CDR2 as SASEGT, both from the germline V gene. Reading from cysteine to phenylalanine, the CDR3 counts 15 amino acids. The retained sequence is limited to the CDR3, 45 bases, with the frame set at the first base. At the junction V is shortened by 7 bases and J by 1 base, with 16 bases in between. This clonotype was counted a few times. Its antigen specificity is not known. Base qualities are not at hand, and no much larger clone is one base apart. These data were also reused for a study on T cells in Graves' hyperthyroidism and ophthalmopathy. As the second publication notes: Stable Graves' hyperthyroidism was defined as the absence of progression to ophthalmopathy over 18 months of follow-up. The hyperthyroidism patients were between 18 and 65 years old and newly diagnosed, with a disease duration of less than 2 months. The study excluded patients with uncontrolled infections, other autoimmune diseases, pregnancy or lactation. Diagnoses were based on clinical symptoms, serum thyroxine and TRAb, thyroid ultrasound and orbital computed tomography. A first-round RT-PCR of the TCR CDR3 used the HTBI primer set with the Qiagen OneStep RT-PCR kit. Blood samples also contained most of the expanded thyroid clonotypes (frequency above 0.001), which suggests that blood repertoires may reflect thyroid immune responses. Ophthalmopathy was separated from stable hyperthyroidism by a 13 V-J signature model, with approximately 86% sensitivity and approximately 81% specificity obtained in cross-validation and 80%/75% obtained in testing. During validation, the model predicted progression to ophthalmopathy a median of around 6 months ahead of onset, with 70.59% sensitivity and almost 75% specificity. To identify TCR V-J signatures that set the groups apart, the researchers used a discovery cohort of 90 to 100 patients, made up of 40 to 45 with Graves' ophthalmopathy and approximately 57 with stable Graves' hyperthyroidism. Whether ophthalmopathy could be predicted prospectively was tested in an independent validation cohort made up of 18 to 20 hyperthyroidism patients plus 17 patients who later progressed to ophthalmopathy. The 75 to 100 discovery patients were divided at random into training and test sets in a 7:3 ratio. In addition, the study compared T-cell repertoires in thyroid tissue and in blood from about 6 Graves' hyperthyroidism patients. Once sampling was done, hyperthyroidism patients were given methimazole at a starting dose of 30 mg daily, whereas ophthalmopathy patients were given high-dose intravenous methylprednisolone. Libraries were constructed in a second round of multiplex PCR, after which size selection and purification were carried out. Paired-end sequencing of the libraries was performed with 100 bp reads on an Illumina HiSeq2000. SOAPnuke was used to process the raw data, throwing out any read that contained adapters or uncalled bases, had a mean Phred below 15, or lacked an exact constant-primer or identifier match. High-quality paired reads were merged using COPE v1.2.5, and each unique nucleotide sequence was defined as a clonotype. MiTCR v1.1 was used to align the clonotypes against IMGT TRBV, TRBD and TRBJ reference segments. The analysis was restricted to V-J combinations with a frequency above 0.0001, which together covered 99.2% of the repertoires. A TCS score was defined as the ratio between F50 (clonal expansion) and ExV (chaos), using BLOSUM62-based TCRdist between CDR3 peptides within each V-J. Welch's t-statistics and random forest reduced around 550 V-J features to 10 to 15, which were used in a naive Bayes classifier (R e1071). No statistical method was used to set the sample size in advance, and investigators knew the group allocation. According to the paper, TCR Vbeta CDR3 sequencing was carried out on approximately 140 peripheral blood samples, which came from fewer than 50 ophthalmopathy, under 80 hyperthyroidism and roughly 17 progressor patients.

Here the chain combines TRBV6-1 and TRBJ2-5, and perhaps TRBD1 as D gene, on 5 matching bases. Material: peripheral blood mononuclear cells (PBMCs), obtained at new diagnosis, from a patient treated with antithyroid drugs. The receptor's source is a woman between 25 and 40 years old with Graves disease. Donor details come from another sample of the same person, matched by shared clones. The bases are TGTGCCAGCATCAACTCCAGGACAAGCCAAGAGACCCAGTACTTC. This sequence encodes CASINSRTSQETQYF.